This is a list of T cell receptor beta chains from one sample in a study of cytomegalovirus exposure and HLA in healthy donors. Data came from immunoSEQ multiplex PCR; TCRdb stores just in-frame clones and leaves some out. This repertoire shows approximately 120,000 clones, approximately 85% found once; its top ten account for approximately 6.7%. Sequencing was performed on PBMCs. These receptors originate from a woman under 40 in good health and CMV-seropositive. Both conserved end residues are part of each CDR3. A D gene is named only where the DNA matches it firmly. Clone size appears in some rows only: once, few, many, or a class for an expanded clone.

J | D | V | size | CDR3 | DNA
TRBJ2-2 | . | TRBV5-1 | . | CASSARGTGELFF | TGCGCCAGCAGCGCAAGGGGAACCGGGGAGCTGTTTTTT
TRBJ1-5 | . | TRBV7-8 | once | CASSPYRDQPQHF | TGTGCCAGCAGCCCGTACAGGGACCAGCCCCAGCATTTT
TRBJ2-7 | TRBD1 | TRBV7-8 | . | CASSSPGQGGIGQYF | TGTGCCAGCAGCTCCCCCGGACAGGGGGGAATTGGGCAGTACTTC
TRBJ2-3 | . | TRBV6-4 | few | CASSDSAGSTDTQYF | TGTGCCAGCAGTGACTCAGCGGGTAGCACAGATACGCAGTATTTT
TRBJ1-2 | TRBD1 | TRBV5-1 | . | CASSLWGPSPATGLHGYTF | TGCGCCAGCAGCCTGTGGGGACCCTCCCCAGCGACAGGGCTCCATGGCTACACCTTC
TRBJ2-7 | TRBD2 | TRBV30 | . | CAWRPPGLETEEQYF | TGTGCCTGGAGGCCCCCGGGACTAGAGACAGAGGAGCAGTACTTC
TRBJ1-2 | . | TRBV2 | . | CASSTTANYGYTF | TGTGCCAGCAGTACGACAGCTAACTATGGCTACACCTTC
TRBJ1-2 | . | TRBV16 | once | CASSLRGEGSYGYTF | TGTGCCAGCAGCCTCCGCGGGGAGGGCTCTTATGGCTACACCTTC
TRBJ2-7 | . | TRBV7-9 | . | CASSTQGGEQYF | TGTGCCAGCAGCACACAGGGTGGCGAGCAGTACTTC
TRBJ1-1 | . | TRBV4-2 | . | CASSPGHLNTEAFF | TGTGCCAGCAGCCCCGGACACCTGAACACTGAAGCTTTCTTT
TRBJ2-2 | TRBD1 | TRBV30 | . | CASRTGSNTGELFF | TGTGCTTCTAGGACAGGCTCGAACACCGGGGAGCTGTTTTTT
TRBJ1-1 | . | TRBV2 | once | CASQKEGEAFF | TGTGCCAGCCAAAAGGAGGGCGAAGCTTTCTTT
TRBJ2-5 | TRBD2 | TRBV5-1 | . | CASSVGSAGGETQYF | TGCGCCAGCAGCGTAGGCTCCGCCGGGGGGGAGACCCAGTACTTC
TRBJ1-2 | . | TRBV6-1 | few | CAIEQGGYGYTF | TGTGCCATCGAACAGGGTGGTTATGGCTACACCTTC
TRBJ1-2 | . | TRBV30 | . | CAWSVSGAAGYTF | TGTGCCTGGAGTGTTTCAGGGGCGGCTGGCTACACCTTC
TRBJ1-5 | TRBD1 | TRBV19 | . | CASSIGGQGRQPQHF | TGTGCCAGTAGTATCGGAGGACAGGGTAGGCAGCCCCAGCATTTT
TRBJ2-3 | TRBD2 | TRBV7-3 | . | CASSQGLASTDTQYF | TGTGCCAGCAGCCAAGGACTAGCGAGCACAGATACGCAGTATTTT
TRBJ1-1 | . | TRBV7-5 | few | CASSFGRGNTEAFF | .
TRBJ2-1 | TRBD2 | TRBV5-1 | . | CASSSGREALEQFF | TGCGCCAGCAGCTCCGGGCGGGAGGCGCTTGAGCAGTTCTTC
TRBJ2-1 | TRBD1 | TRBV5-1 | once | CASSLAGGSLNEQFF | TGCGCCAGCAGCTTGGCAGGGGGTAGTTTGAATGAGCAGTTCTTC
TRBJ1-4 | . | TRBV27 | . | CASTSISSWGANEKLFF | TGTGCCAGCACTTCTATCTCGAGTTGGGGGGCTAATGAAAAACTGTTTTTT
TRBJ1-2 | . | TRBV6-5 | . | CASSYSTRLGVSGYTF | TGTGCCAGCAGTTACTCGACTCGGTTAGGAGTTAGTGGCTACACCTTC
TRBJ1-5 | . | TRBV7-3 | . | CASSRDSNQPQHF | TGTGCCAGCAGCCGGGATAGCAATCAGCCCCAGCATTTT
TRBJ2-4 | . | TRBV25-1 | . | CASSDRSIQYF | TGTGCCAGCAGTGACCGGTCCATTCAGTACTTC
TRBJ1-2 | TRBD1 | TRBV7-2 | once | CASSQTTGPYGYTF | TGTGCCAGCAGCCAAACGACAGGGCCCTATGGCTACACCTTC
TRBJ2-5 | . | TRBV5-1 | . | CASSLGGEETQYF | TGCGCCAGCAGCTTGGGCGGGGAAGAGACCCAGTACTTC
TRBJ1-1 | . | TRBV5-1 | . | CASSGDPNLNTEAFF | TGCGCCAGCAGCGGAGACCCCAATTTGAACACTGAAGCTTTCTTT
TRBJ2-3 | . | TRBV6-5 | . | CASKRGQLTDTQYF | TGTGCCAGCAAAAGGGGCCAACTCACAGATACGCAGTATTTT
TRBJ1-2 | TRBD1 | TRBV7-9 | . | CASSREQGAGYTF | TGTGCCAGCAGCCGAGAACAGGGGGCTGGCTACACCTTC
TRBJ2-3 | TRBD2 | TRBV5-1 | . | CASSLETSDTDTQYF | TGCGCCAGCAGCTTGGAGACTAGCGACACAGATACGCAGTATTTT
TRBJ2-1 | TRBD2 | TRBV11-3 | . | CASSLAASLAGNEQFF | TGTGCCAGCAGCTTAGCCGCCTCGCTAGCGGGGAATGAGCAGTTCTTC
TRBJ2-1 | . | TRBV6-5 | . | CASSYSGPSYNEQFF | TGTGCCAGCAGTTACTCGGGCCCCTCCTACAATGAGCAGTTCTTC
TRBJ1-1 | . | TRBV7-9 | . | CASSSRGQFNTEAFF | TGTGCCAGCAGCTCGAGAGGACAGTTTAACACTGAAGCTTTCTTT
TRBJ2-2 | TRBD2 | TRBV5-1 | . | CASSHIGLAGYTGELFF | TGCGCCAGCAGCCACATAGGACTAGCGGGATACACCGGGGAGCTGTTTTTT
TRBJ2-3 | TRBD2 | TRBV5-1 | . | CASSPLNEAGIRWTTSLEYF | TGCGCCAGCAGCCCCCTAAATGAAGCGGGGATAAGGTGGACAACATCCTTGGAGTATTTT
TRBJ1-3 | TRBD1 | TRBV6-1 | . | CAAGRDRVNTIYF | TGTGCCGCGGGTAGGGACAGGGTAAACACCATATATTTT
TRBJ2-1 | . | TRBV19 | . | CASSLGHYNEQFF | TGTGCCAGTAGTCTGGGACACTACAATGAGCAGTTCTTC
TRBJ1-1 | TRBD1 | TRBV5-1 | . | CASNPLGGGGGNTEAFF | TGCGCCAGCAACCCCTTAGGGGGCGGGGGGGGGAACACTGAAGCTTTCTTT
TRBJ2-3 | . | TRBV5-1 | . | CASRQSTDTQYF | TGCGCCTCGAGGCAGTCCACAGATACGCAGTATTTT
TRBJ1-5 | TRBD1 | TRBV30 | few | CAWSATTGNQPQHF | TGTGCCTGGAGTGCCACGACAGGGAATCAGCCCCAGCATTTT
TRBJ1-2 | . | TRBV25-1 | . | CASSERVGYGYTF | TGTGCCAGCAGTGAACGGGTCGGGTATGGCTACACCTTC
TRBJ2-7 | TRBD2 | TRBV9 | . | CASSGLAGALTYEQYF | TGTGCCAGCAGCGGGTTAGCGGGGGCCTTAACCTACGAGCAGTACTTC
TRBJ2-3 | TRBD2 | TRBV6-6 | . | CASSAGGPTQYF | TGTGCCAGCAGCGCGGGAGGGCCTACGCAGTATTTT
TRBJ1-2 | . | TRBV28 | . | CASSLSGGSAYGYTF | TGTGCCAGCAGTTTATCGGGGGGCTCGGCCTATGGCTACACCTTC
TRBJ2-2 | TRBD2 | TRBV7-8 | . | CASSLRLAGGLNTGELFF | TGTGCCAGCAGCTTACGACTAGCGGGGGGGTTGAACACCGGGGAGCTGTTTTTT
TRBJ1-1 | TRBD1 | TRBV7-9 | . | CASSLGTGANTEAFF | TGTGCCAGCAGCTTAGGGACAGGGGCGAACACTGAAGCTTTCTTT
TRBJ1-1 | TRBD1 | TRBV7-2 | . | CASSLRQGKAFF | TGTGCCAGCAGCTTACGACAGGGAAAAGCTTTCTTT
TRBJ2-7 | TRBD2 | TRBV27 | . | CASSLSEPAGAPYEQYF | TGTGCCAGCAGTTTATCGGAGCCAGCGGGGGCCCCCTACGAGCAGTACTTC
TRBJ2-7 | . | TRBV6-5 | . | CASSYRQGYEQYF | TGTGCCAGCAGTTACCGCCAGGGCTACGAGCAGTACTTC
TRBJ1-2 | . | TRBV5-1 | once | CASSRTESYGYTF | TGCGCCAGCAGCCGGACAGAGAGCTATGGCTACACCTTC
TRBJ2-1 | TRBD1 | TRBV5-1 | . | CASGEQGAVNEQFF | TGCGCCAGCGGCGAACAGGGGGCTGTAAATGAGCAGTTCTTC
TRBJ1-1 | . | TRBV27 | . | CASTQGWGTEAFF | TGTGCCAGCACTCAGGGTTGGGGCACTGAAGCTTTCTTT
TRBJ2-3 | . | TRBV5-1 | . | CASARAGEDTQYF | TGCGCCAGCGCCCGGGCAGGGGAGGATACGCAGTATTTT
TRBJ2-1 | . | TRBV30 | few | CAWSVRGNEQFF | TGTGCCTGGAGTGTACGGGGCAATGAGCAGTTCTTC
TRBJ2-3 | TRBD2 | TRBV7-3 | . | CASSLTERLANTQYF | TGTGCCAGCAGCTTAACGGAGAGACTAGCCAATACGCAGTATTTT
TRBJ2-2 | TRBD1 | TRBV18 | . | CASSPTTGGNTGELFF | TGTGCCAGCTCACCCACGACAGGGGGCAACACCGGGGAGCTGTTTTTT
TRBJ1-4 | . | TRBV18 | . | CASSPGQTTNEKLFF | TGTGCCAGCTCCCCCGGACAGACAACTAATGAAAAACTGTTTTTT
TRBJ1-1 | . | TRBV9 | . | CASNPGGGAEAFF | TGTGCCAGCAATCCTGGGGGAGGCGCTGAAGCTTTCTTT
TRBJ1-4 | . | TRBV19 | once | CASSIEYRLENEKLFF | TGTGCCAGTAGTATAGAATACCGCCTTGAGAATGAAAAACTGTTTTTT
TRBJ2-1 | TRBD2 | TRBV2 | . | CASSRLWREGRDEQFF | TGTGCCAGCAGCCGCCTGTGGCGGGAGGGCCGGGATGAGCAGTTCTTC